Here is one T cell receptor (beta chain) with its context. The antigen is unknown. This record comes from a study of response to subunit inactivated influenza vaccine. Study-wide results and caveats: The authors proposed limited new T cell recruitment per seasonal influenza vaccination.

TCRdb processed the RT-PCR reads anew with MiXCR; each CDR3 protein has one entry. The sample carries around 650,000 distinct CDR3 sequences, 15% to 19% recorded once. This receptor was obtained from a man in his fifties or sixties who received an inactivated influenza vaccine. This material consisted of PBMCs from blood, taken 11 to 12 days after vaccination.

Here the CDR3 DNA reads TGTGCCAGCAAAAGGGGACAGTTTAATTTGCCCCTCCACTTT. It yields the protein CASKRGQFNLPLHF. The V and J genes are TRBV5-5 and TRBJ1-6, with 7 bases aligning to TRBD1. This CDR3 contains 14 residues. The V segment lost 6 bases and the J segment 13 bases; nucleotides outside the gene matches: 13. The V gene's germline CDR1 is SGHKS and CDR2 YYEKEE (reference sequence).